Included here is one TCR beta chain sequence, with context. The data originate from a study of blood T cell repertoires in COVID-19. The wider study: Both acute and convalescent COVID-19 samples were obtained from the United States, Italy and Spain.

The V and J ends lost 5 bases and 2 bases respectively, with 14 bases between them. This CDR3 is built from 15 residues. Germline V gene sequence: CDR1 MNHEY, CDR2 SVGAGI. The method was immunoSEQ multiplex PCR; TCRdb's version includes in-frame clones alone and lacks a portion of them. The sample lists fewer than 200,000 clones; about 88% were seen once. This TCR was sampled from a man in his sixties with acute or convalescent COVID-19. This chain links TRBV6-5 with TRBJ2-3; no clear D. The sequenced material came from peripheral blood. This CDR3 reads CASSTEFTLTDTQYF. The CDR3, as DNA: TGTGCCAGCAGTACTGAATTCACCCTCACAGATACGCAGTATTTT.